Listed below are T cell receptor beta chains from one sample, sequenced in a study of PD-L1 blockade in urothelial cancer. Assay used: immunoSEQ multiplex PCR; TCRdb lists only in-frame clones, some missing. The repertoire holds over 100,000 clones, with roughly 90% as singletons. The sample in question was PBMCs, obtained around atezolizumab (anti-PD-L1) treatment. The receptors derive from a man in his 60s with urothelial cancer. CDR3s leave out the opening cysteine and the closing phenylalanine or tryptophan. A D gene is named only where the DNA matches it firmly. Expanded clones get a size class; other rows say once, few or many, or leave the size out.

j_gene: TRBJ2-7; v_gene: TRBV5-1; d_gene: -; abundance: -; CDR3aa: ASSLGAYEQY
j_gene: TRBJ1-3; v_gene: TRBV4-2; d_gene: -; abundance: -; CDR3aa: ASSQDYQGGNTIY
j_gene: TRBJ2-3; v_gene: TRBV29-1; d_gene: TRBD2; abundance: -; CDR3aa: SVVKSGLAGGDTQY
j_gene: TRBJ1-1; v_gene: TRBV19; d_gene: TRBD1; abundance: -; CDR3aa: AAQGARNTEAF
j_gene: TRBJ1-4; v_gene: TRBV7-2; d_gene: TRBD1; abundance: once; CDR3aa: ASSSQGRTNEKLF
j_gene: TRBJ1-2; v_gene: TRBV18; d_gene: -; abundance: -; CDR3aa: ASSRRTASPAGYT
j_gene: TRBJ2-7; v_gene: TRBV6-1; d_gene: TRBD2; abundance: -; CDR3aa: ASSEAPGREFYEQY
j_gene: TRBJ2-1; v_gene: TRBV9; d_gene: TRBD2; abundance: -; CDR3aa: ASSVSGGAAYNEQF
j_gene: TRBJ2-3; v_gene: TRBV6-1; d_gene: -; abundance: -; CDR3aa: ASRKTNTDTQY
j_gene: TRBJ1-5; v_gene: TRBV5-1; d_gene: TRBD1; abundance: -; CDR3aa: ASSLQGDSNQPQH
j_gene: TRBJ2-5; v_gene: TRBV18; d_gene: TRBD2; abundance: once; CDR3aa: ASSPGLVETQY
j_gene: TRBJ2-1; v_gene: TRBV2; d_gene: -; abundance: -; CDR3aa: ASCPGQGSNEQF
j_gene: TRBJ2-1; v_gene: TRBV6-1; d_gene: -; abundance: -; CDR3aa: ASRWYGSSYNEQF
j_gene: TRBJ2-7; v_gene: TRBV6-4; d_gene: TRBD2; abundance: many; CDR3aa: ASSDLAGPYEQY
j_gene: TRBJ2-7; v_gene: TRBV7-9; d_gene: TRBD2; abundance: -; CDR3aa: ASSSGGSYEQY
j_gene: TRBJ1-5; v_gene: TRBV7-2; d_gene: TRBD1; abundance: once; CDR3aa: ASSLGQGEGNQPQH
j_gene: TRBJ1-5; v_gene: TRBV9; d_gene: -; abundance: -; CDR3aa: ASSVESGQPQH
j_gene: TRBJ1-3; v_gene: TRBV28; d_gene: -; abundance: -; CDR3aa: ASRAGTPNGNTIY
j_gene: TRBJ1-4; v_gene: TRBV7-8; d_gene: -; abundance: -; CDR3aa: ASSLGTANEKLF
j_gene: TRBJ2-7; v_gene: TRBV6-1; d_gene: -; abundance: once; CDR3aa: ASSEPKAERYEQY
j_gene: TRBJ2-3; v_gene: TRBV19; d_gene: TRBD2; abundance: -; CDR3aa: ASSIGALTSGRNTDTQY
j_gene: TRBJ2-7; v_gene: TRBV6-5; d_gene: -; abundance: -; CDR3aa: ASSLNSGSPYEQY
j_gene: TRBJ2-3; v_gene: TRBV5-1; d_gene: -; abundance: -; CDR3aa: ASSSYRTASTDTQY
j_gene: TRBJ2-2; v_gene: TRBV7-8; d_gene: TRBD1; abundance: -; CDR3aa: ASSLTAGGYTGELF
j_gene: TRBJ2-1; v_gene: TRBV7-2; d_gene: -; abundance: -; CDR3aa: ASSLSHTNYNEQF
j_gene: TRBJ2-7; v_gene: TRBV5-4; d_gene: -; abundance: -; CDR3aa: ASSLLSGDSYEQY
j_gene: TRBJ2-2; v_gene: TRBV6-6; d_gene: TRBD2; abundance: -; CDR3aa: ASSYGAGGTTGELF
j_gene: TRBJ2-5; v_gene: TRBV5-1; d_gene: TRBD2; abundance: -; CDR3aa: ASSPGGLAGGSPETQY
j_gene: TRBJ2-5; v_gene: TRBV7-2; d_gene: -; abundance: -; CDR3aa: ASSPGSQIQETQY
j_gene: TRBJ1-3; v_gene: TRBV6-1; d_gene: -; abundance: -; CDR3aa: ASSASTVTAPGNTIY
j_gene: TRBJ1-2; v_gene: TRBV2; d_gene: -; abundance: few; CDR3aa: ASDRANYGYT
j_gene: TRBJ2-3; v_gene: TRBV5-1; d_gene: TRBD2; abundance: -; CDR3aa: ASSLGTSGRGTDTQY
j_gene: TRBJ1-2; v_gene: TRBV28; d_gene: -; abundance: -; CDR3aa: ASSSRASQPYGYT
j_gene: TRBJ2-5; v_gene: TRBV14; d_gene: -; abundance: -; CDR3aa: ASSQDWARGETQY
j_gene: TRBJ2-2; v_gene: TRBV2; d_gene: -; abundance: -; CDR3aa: ASSEVPSTGELF
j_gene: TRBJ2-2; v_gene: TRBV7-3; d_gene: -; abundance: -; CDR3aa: ASSLTYQGGELF
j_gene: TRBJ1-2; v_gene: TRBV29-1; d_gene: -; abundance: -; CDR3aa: SVEGPGYT
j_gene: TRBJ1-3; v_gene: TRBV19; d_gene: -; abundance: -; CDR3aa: ASGTDSYSGNTIY
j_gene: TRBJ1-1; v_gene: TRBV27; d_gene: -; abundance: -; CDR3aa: ASSTQNLMNTEAF
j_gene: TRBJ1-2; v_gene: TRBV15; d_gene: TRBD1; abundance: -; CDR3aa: ATSRSTGPPYT
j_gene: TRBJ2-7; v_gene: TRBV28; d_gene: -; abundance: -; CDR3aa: ASSPPQAIYEQY
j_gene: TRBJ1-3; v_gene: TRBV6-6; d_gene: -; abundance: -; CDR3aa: ASSRTSGNTIY
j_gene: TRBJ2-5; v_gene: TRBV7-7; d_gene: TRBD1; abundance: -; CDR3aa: ASSSRIQGANRKETQY
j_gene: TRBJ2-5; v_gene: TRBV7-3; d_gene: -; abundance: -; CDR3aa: ASSGRGGAGETQY
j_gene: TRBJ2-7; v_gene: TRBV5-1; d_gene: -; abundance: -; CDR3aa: ASSPRTDSYEQY
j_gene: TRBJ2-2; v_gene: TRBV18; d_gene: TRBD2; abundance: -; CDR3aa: ASSRNTGLAGATGELF
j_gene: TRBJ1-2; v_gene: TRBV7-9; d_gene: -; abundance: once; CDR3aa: ASSLSTGNYGYT
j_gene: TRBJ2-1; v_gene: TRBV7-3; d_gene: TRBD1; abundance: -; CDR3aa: ASSLVQGARNEQF
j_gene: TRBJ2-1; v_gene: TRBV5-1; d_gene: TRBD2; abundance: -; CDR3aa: ASSLVSGSYNEQF
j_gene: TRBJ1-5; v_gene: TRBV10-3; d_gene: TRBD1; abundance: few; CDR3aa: AISGLTGDNQPQH
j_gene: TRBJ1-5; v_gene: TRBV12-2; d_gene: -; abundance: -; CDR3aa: ASRLGPDRDNQPQH
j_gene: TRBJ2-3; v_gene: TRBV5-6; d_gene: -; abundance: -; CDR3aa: ASSLAARSSTDTQY
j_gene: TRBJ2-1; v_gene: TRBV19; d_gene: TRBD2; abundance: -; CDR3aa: ASSIETAGTSSYNEQF
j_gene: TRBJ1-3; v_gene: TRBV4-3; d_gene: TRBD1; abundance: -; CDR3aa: ASSQQQGAGNTIY
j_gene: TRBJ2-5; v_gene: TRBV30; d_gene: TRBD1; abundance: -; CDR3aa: AWETGGGETQY
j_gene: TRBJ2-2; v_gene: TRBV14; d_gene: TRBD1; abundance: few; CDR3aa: ASSQGQGKTGELF
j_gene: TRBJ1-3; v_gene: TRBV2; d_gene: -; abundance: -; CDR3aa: ASSETGGNTIY
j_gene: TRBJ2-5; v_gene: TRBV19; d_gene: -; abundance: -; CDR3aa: ASSMSQIQETQY
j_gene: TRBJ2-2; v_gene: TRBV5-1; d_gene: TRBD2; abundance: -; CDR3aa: ASSLAVGGPGELF
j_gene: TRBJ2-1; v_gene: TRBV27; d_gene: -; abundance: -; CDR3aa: ASSASSNSRQF